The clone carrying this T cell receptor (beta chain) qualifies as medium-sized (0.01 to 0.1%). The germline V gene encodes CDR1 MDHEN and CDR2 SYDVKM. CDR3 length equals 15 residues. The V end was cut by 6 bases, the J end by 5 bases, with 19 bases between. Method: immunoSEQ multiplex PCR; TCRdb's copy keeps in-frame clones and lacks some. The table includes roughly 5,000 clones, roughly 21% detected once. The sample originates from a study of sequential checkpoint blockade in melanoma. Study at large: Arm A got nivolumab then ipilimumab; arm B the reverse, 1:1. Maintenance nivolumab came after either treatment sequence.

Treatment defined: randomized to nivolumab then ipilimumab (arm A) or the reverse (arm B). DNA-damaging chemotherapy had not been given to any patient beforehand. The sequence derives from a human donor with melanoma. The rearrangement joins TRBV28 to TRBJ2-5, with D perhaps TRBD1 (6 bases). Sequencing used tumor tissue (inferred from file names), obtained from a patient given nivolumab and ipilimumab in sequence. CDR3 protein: CASSYRDTARETQYF. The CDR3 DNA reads TGTGCCAGCAGCTACCGGGACACTGCCCGGGAGACCCAGTACTTC.